In its sample, the clone carrying this TCR beta chain ranks as medium-sized. The data belong to a study of T cells in localized non-small cell lung cancer. Here immunoSEQ multiplex PCR was the method, and the copy in TCRdb shows in-frame clones only, minus some. The data hold about 2,100 clones, with 24% observed a single time. Trimming shortened V by 5 bases and J by 1 base, and 14 bases separated the two germline ends. The CDR3 contains 15 residues. Germline CDR1 SGHNT, CDR2 YENEEA. The sequencing used lung tumor tissue, collected before any cancer treatment. V and J are TRBV11-3 and TRBJ1-1, with D tentatively TRBD1 (5 bases). This sequence originates from an older female donor with stage II lung adenocarcinoma. DNA for the CDR3: TGTGCCAGCAGCGAAGGGACGGGGAGGAACACTGAAGCTTTCTTT. It translates to CASSEGTGRNTEAFF. Looking up the rest from reference TRBV11-3 and TRBJ1-1 gives the full variable domain: EAGVVQSPRYKIIEKKQPVAFWCNPISGHNTLYWYLQNLGQGPELLIRYENEEAVDDSQLPKDRFSAERLKGVDSTLKIQPAELGDSAVYLCASSEGTGRNTEAFFGQGTRLTVV.